These T cell receptor beta chains were read from a single sample in a study of cytomegalovirus exposure and HLA in healthy donors. Profiling relied on immunoSEQ multiplex PCR, and the TCRdb table lists in-frame clones only, not all of them. This sample has about 120,000 clones, with approximately 88% found just once. The sequenced material came from PBMCs. These receptors all stem from a woman between 25 and 40 years old in good health and CMV-seropositive. Both conserved end residues are part of each CDR3. The D gene is left open where the match is weak. Some rows have no size entry. The others give once, few or many, or a class for an expanded clone.

J | size | D | V | DNA | CDR3
TRBJ2-1 | NA | TRBD2 | TRBV30 | TGTGCCTGGAGTAAACTAGCGGGGGGGCTCTACAATGAGCAGTTCTTC | CAWSKLAGGLYNEQFF
TRBJ2-5 | NA | TRBD2 | TRBV5-1 | TGCGCCTCTGACCGGGGGGAGGGAGAGACCCAGTACTTC | CASDRGEGETQYF
TRBJ1-4 | NA | TRBD1 | TRBV4-3 | TGCGCCAGCAGCCAAACAGGACAGGGAGGGATGGTAGCTAATGAAAAACTGTTTTTT | CASSQTGQGGMVANEKLFF
TRBJ2-7 | NA | NA | TRBV7-2 | TGTGCCAGCAGCTTAGGCCAGGTTCCCTACGAGCAGTACTTC | CASSLGQVPYEQYF
TRBJ1-5 | once | NA | TRBV19 | TGTGCCAGTAGTCCCACCCTACAGCCCCAGCATTTT | CASSPTLQPQHF
TRBJ2-5 | NA | TRBD2 | TRBV10-2 | TGCGCCAGCAGTGAACTACCTCGGGGAGGGCGACAAGAGACCCAGTACTTC | CASSELPRGGRQETQYF
TRBJ2-6 | NA | NA | TRBV9 | TGTGCCAGCAGCGTCAGATCCTCTGGGGCCAACGTCCTGACTTTC | CASSVRSSGANVLTF
TRBJ2-5 | NA | NA | TRBV6-1 | TGTGCCAGCAGTGAACTCTCCGGGGACTCCCAAGAGACCCAGTACTTC | CASSELSGDSQETQYF
TRBJ1-1 | NA | NA | TRBV5-4 | TGTGCCAGCACACAACAGGGAAGGAGCACTGAAGCTTTCTTT | CASTQQGRSTEAFF
TRBJ1-2 | NA | NA | TRBV28 | TGTGCCAGCAGTTTGAGTGGCTATGGCTACACCTTC | CASSLSGYGYTF